These 29 T cell receptor beta chains were sequenced from one sample in a study of beta chain bispecific antibodies for T cell cancers. Study-wide findings and caveats: Normal T cells contributed less of the targeted TRBV signal than the leukemia cells did.

Either OKT3 anti-CD3 antibody or CD3/CD28 beads expanded T cells from blood mononuclear cells over about three days. Their target antigens are unknown. Each CDR3 protein is one row after TCRdb ran MiXCR on the 5' RACE reads. The data contain about 8,800 distinct CDR3 sequences, 2.2% of them singletons. The sample in question was T cells from a healthy donor cultured with Jurkat leukemia cells, obtained from a culture containing an anti-CD19 bispecific antibody. The receptors were sampled from a human donor in good health. Some clones in this sample may be carry-over from other donors' samples.

This clonotype was found many times. The chain carries TRBV19 and TRBJ2-5; D is undetermined. Looked up from germline, CDR1 is LNHDA and CDR2 is SQIVND (reference sequence). The CDR3 has 13 amino acids. V lost 3 bases, J lost 2 bases, and 7 bases lay in between. The CDR3 sequence is CASSMGGQETQYF. DNA for the CDR3: TGTGCCAGTAGTATGGGCGGACAAGAGACCCAGTACTTC.

This clonotype has at least ten counts. This sequence joins TRBV5-1 and TRBJ1-1; TRBD1 aligns across 9 bases. Germline lookup yields CDR1 SGHRS and CDR2 YFSETQ. This CDR3 spans 15 amino acids. Unmatched junction bases numbered 1, after V lost 1 base and J lost 0 bases. CDR3 residues: CASSLTGGLNTEAFF. In DNA form, the CDR3 reads TGCGCCAGCAGCTTGACAGGGGGCTTGAACACTGAAGCTTTCTTT.

This clonotype showed up many times. The chain joins TRBV6-5 to TRBJ2-1; TRBD2 agrees at 7 bases. Germline assignment: CDR1 MNHEY and CDR2 SVGAGI. This CDR3 spans 14 amino acids. Germline trimming cut 6 bases from V and 8 bases from J; bases unmatched to any gene: 10. The CDR3 spells CASRGGGTDYEQFF. The CDR3 bases are TGTGCCAGCAGGGGCGGGGGAACCGACTATGAGCAGTTCTTC.

The chain couples TRBV5-6 to TRBJ2-3; 8 positions agree with TRBD2. The CDR3 runs to 16 residues. Germline-derived CDR1 and CDR2 are SGHDT and YYEEEE. V shed 3 bases, J shed 2 bases, and the junction held 8 bases outside the gene matches. This CDR3 reads CASSSSIAGYTDTQYF. CDR3 DNA sequence: TGTGCCAGCAGCTCCTCGATAGCGGGGTACACAGATACGCAGTATTTT.

This clonotype has at least ten counts. This chain joins TRBV9 and TRBJ1-2; D unclear. This CDR3 has 11 residues. Trimming removed 4 bases at V and 8 bases at J, with 9 bases between. CDR1 is SGDLS, CDR2 YYNGEE, per germline. The CDR3 sequence is CASSTSLGYTF. Written as DNA, the CDR3 is TGTGCCAGCAGCACATCCCTAGGCTACACCTTC.

This clonotype showed up many times. The rearrangement joins TRBV5-1 to TRBJ1-2; D is unresolved. This CDR3 region has 15 residues. V gave up 0 bases and J gave up 3 bases, with 12 bases separating them. Germline CDR1 is SGHRS and CDR2 is YFSETQ. This CDR3 is CASSLDGPPDYGYTF. The CDR3, as DNA: TGCGCCAGCAGCTTGGACGGACCGCCGGACTATGGCTACACCTTC.

This clonotype was seen many times. This sequence joins TRBV28 and TRBJ1-1, with D maybe TRBD1 (5 bases). Germline-derived CDR1 and CDR2 are MDHEN and SYDVKM. The CDR3 runs 15 residues. V shed 6 bases and J shed 1 base, with 15 bases lying between them. The CDR3 here is CASSLRGIRNTEAFF. The DNA for the CDR3 is TGTGCCAGCAGCCTCCGGGGCATCAGGAACACTGAAGCTTTCTTT. Full variable domain (rest looked up from reference TRBV28 and TRBJ1-1): DVKVTQSSRYLVKRTGEKVFLECVQDMDHENMFWYRQDPGLGLRLIYFSYDVKMKEKGDIPEGYSVSREKKERFSLILESASTNQTSMYLCASSLRGIRNTEAFFGQGTRLTVV.

This clonotype was recorded many times. This rearrangement joins TRBV10-3 to TRBJ1-6, with D possibly TRBD1 on 5 matching bases. V dropped 4 bases and J dropped 0 bases, with 10 bases sitting between them. Germline values: CDR1 ENHRY, CDR2 SYGVKD. The CDR3 sequence is 16 residues long. CDR3 region: CAISVGGSSYNSPLHF. The CDR3 region has the DNA TGTGCCATCAGTGTTGGGGGGAGCTCCTATAATTCACCCCTCCACTTT.

This clonotype has at least ten counts. The rearrangement joins TRBV28 to TRBJ1-1; no reliable D call. The CDR3 has 13 amino acids. V was shortened by 4 bases and J by 0 bases, with 6 bases between the two germline ends. Germline lookup yields CDR1 MDHEN and CDR2 SYDVKM. The CDR3 reads CASSSVMNTEAFF. CDR3 bases: TGTGCCAGCAGTTCAGTCATGAACACTGAAGCTTTCTTT.

This clonotype was counted at least ten times. This chain joins TRBV5-1 and TRBJ2-2; maybe TRBD2 (5 bases). The V gene lost 5 bases and the J gene lost 7 bases, with 6 bases spanning the gap. From germline, CDR1 is SGHRS and CDR2 YFSETQ. The CDR3 loop spans 11 amino acids. Here the CDR3 DNA reads TGCGCCAGCAGTGAGGGCGGGGAGCTGTTTTTT. Protein product: CASSEGGELFF.

Within the sample, this clonotype is medium-sized. The chain recombines TRBV7-3 with TRBJ2-3; 9 bases line up with TRBD2. There are 16 residues in the CDR3. Germline V lookup: CDR1 SGHTA, CDR2 FQGTGA. V shed 5 bases, J shed 2 bases, and the junction held 8 bases outside the gene matches. The CDR3 DNA sequence: TGTGCCAGCAGCCTATCTCCGGGACTAGCCACAGATACGCAGTATTTT. Its translation: CASSLSPGLATDTQYF.

This clonotype came up many times. The chain links TRBV29-1 to TRBJ2-2; D gene ambiguous. V was trimmed by 4 bases and J by 4 bases, leaving 13 bases between them. The CDR3 has 14 residues. CDR1 and CDR2 from the germline V gene are SQVTM and ANQGSEA. CDR3 protein: CSVGPVVGTGELFF. In nucleotides, the CDR3 is TGCAGCGTTGGTCCGGTCGTTGGCACCGGGGAGCTGTTTTTT.

This clonotype was detected many times. This sequence joins TRBV25-1 and TRBJ2-7; D is ambiguous. CDR3 length: 12 residues. Germline assignment: CDR1 MGHDK and CDR2 SYGVNS. V was trimmed by 3 bases and J by 1 base, leaving 4 bases between them. The CDR3 protein is CASSDVSYEQYF. DNA for the CDR3: TGTGCCAGCAGTGACGTTTCCTACGAGCAGTACTTC.

At least ten counts were recorded for this clonotype. This chain links TRBV9 with TRBJ2-2, with D hard to call. With 0 bases removed from V and 7 bases from J, the gap between germline ends came to 4 bases. This CDR3 has 12 amino acids. Germline V gene data show CDR1 as SGDLS and CDR2 as YYNGEE. The CDR3 sequence: CASSVEGGELFF. CDR3 sequence (DNA): TGTGCCAGCAGCGTAGAAGGCGGGGAGCTGTTTTTT.

This clonotype was observed many times. This chain links TRBV29-1 with TRBJ2-7; maybe TRBD1 (6 bases). The CDR3 is 13 residues long. Germline loops: CDR1 SQVTM, CDR2 ANQGSEA. Trimming removed 1 base from V and 3 bases from J, with 10 bases in between. CDR3 protein: CSVEGGPFYEQYF. The CDR3 DNA reads as TGCAGCGTTGAAGGGGGGCCCTTCTACGAGCAGTACTTC.

The table lists this clonotype with many counts. The chain uses TRBV2 and TRBJ1-2; D unclear. CDR1 and CDR2 from the germline V gene are SNHLY and FYNNEI. The ends were cut back, 4 bases at V and 2 bases at J, with 11 bases in the middle. The CDR3 contains 14 residues. The CDR3 sequence: CASSGLEANYGYTF. DNA for the CDR3: TGTGCCAGCAGTGGCCTTGAGGCGAACTATGGCTACACCTTC. The whole variable domain, remainder taken from reference TRBV2 and TRBJ1-2, is EPEVTQTPSHQVTQMGQEVILRCVPISNHLYFYWYRQILGQKVEFLVSFYNNEISEKSEIFDDQFSVERPDGSNFTLKIRSTKLEDSAMYFCASSGLEANYGYTFGSGTRLTVV.

This clonotype was recorded many times. The chain is built from TRBV5-1 and TRBJ2-7; TRBD1 matches 8 bases. The CDR3 totals 15 residues. The V segment lost 3 bases and the J segment 1 base; nucleotides outside the gene matches: 6. Germline-derived CDR1 and CDR2 are SGHRS and YFSETQ. The CDR3 loop is CASSWGTGVSYEQYF. The DNA of the CDR3 is TGCGCCAGCAGCTGGGGGACAGGAGTTTCCTACGAGCAGTACTTC.

The sample holds many counts of this clonotype. The chain recombines TRBV19 with TRBJ1-1; TRBD1 agrees at 7 bases. Germline trimming cut 9 bases from V and 1 base from J; bases unmatched to any gene: 5. Germline loops: CDR1 LNHDA, CDR2 SQIVND (reference sequence). This CDR3 has 13 residues. The CDR3 nucleotides are TGTGCCAGCCGACAGGGATCGAACACTGAAGCTTTCTTT. Residues: CASRQGSNTEAFF.

V is TRBV30 and J is TRBJ1-2; D remains unclear. The germline V gene encodes CDR1 GTSNPN and CDR2 SVGIG (reference sequence). Trimming removed 0 bases at V and 5 bases at J, with 13 bases between. CDR3 size: 14 residues. Here the CDR3 DNA reads TGTGCCTGGAGTGTACTCGGCCTATCTTATGGCTACACCTTC. Its translation: CAWSVLGLSYGYTF.

The J gene is TRBJ1-3, the V gene TRBV30; D is ambiguous. V was cut by 2 bases and J by 3 bases, with 11 bases left in between. Germline assignment: CDR1 GTSNPN and CDR2 SVGIG (reference sequence). This CDR3 spans 14 amino acids. In nucleotides, the CDR3 is TGTGCCTGGAGTTTATCCGGGGTTGGAAACACCATATATTTT. Translating gives CAWSLSGVGNTIYF. The full variable domain, rest sourced from reference TRBV30 and TRBJ1-3, is SQTIHQWPATLVQPVGSPLSLECTVEGTSNPNLYWYRQAAGRGLQLLFYSVGIGQISSEVPQNLSASRPQDRQFILSSKKLLLSDSGFYLCAWSLSGVGNTIYFGEGSWLTVV.

This clonotype has ten or more counts. CDR3 sequence reads: CASSYAPWGQLKTEAFF. CDR3 DNA: TGTGCCAGCAGTTACGCCCCATGGGGGCAGTTAAAGACTGAAGCTTTCTTT. The chain combines TRBV6-5 with TRBJ1-1; D is perhaps TRBD1 (6 bases). The CDR3 totals 17 residues. Germline V gives CDR1 MNHEY, CDR2 SVGAGI. V lost 2 bases to trimming and J lost 5 bases, with 21 bases between them.

The chain carries TRBV7-3 and TRBJ2-5, with 13 bases that match TRBD2. The CDR3 is 18 residues long. Germline V gene sequence: CDR1 SGHTA, CDR2 FQGTGA. V lost 5 bases to trimming and J lost 0 bases; unmatched junction nucleotides: 9. CDR3 coding DNA: TGTGCCAGCAGCCTTCGCGGGACTAGCGGGGCGGACCAAGAGACCCAGTACTTC. Translated: CASSLRGTSGADQETQYF.

This clonotype has just a few counts. The J gene is TRBJ2-5, the V gene TRBV27, with D uncertain. Deletions cut 6 bases from V and 5 bases from J, with 16 bases between. Germline loops: CDR1 MNHEY, CDR2 SMNVEV (reference sequence). CDR3 length: 14 amino acids. CDR3 amino acids: CASSIWGTRETQYF. CDR3 in DNA: TGTGCCAGCAGCATATGGGGAACTCGGGAGACCCAGTACTTC.

This clonotype was observed many times. The chain uses TRBV4-1 and TRBJ2-1; 7 nucleotides agree with TRBD1. Germline CDR1 is MGHRA and CDR2 is YSYEKL. The CDR3 has 16 residues. The junction had 9 bases not matched to a gene; V was cut back by 4 bases and J by 3 bases. CDR3 loop: CASSPPGQGDYNEQFF. DNA for the CDR3: TGCGCCAGCAGCCCCCCGGGGCAGGGGGACTACAATGAGCAGTTCTTC.

This clonotype was counted ten times or more. The chain employs TRBV5-1 and TRBJ2-3; possibly TRBD2 for D (6 bases). Trimming removed 8 bases from V and 5 bases from J, with 12 bases in between. CDR3 size: 12 residues. The germline CDR1 and CDR2 sequences are SGHRS and YFSETQ. The CDR3 here is CASKVGGDTQYF. CDR3 DNA sequence: TGCGCCAGTAAGGTCGGGGGAGATACGCAGTATTTT.

This clonotype was found many times. This chain links TRBV9 with TRBJ2-7; 12 nucleotides line up with TRBD2. The CDR3 totals 16 residues. Unmatched junction bases numbered 9, after V lost 3 bases and J lost 5 bases. Germline V gene lookup returns CDR1 SGDLS and CDR2 YYNGEE. The CDR3 DNA reads TGTGCCAGCAGCGGGACAGGACTAGCGGGGCCCCACGAGCAGTACTTC. Protein sequence: CASSGTGLAGPHEQYF.

This clonotype is classed as medium-sized. V and J are TRBV10-3 and TRBJ2-7; D call uncertain. Germline CDR1 and CDR2: ENHRY and SYGVKD. The CDR3 is 14 residues long. The V end lost 2 bases, the J end lost 6 bases, and 14 bases lay between the germline ends. The CDR3 loop reads CAISEPDVTTEQYF. The CDR3, as DNA: TGTGCCATCAGTGAGCCCGACGTAACCACCGAGCAGTACTTC.

The table lists this clonotype with many counts. The chain has TRBV20-1 and TRBJ2-7, with 7 bases aligning to TRBD2. The CDR3 consists of 13 residues. The junction had 3 bases not matched to a gene; V was cut back by 3 bases and J by 1 base. Per germline, CDR1 DFQATT and CDR2 SNEGSKA (reference sequence). CDR3 DNA sequence: TGCAGTGCTAGCGGGGGGAATTCCTACGAGCAGTACTTC. Amino acids: CSASGGNSYEQYF.

This clonotype was picked up many times. The J gene is TRBJ2-7, the V gene TRBV5-1; tentative D call: TRBD1 (5 bases). The CDR3 is made up of 15 amino acids. Trimming left V 0 bases short and J 5 bases short, with 15 bases between. The germline gives CDR1 SGHRS, CDR2 YFSETQ. DNA for the CDR3: TGCGCCAGCAGCTTGGCGCAGGATCCAGGGAACGAGCAGTACTTC. This encodes CASSLAQDPGNEQYF.